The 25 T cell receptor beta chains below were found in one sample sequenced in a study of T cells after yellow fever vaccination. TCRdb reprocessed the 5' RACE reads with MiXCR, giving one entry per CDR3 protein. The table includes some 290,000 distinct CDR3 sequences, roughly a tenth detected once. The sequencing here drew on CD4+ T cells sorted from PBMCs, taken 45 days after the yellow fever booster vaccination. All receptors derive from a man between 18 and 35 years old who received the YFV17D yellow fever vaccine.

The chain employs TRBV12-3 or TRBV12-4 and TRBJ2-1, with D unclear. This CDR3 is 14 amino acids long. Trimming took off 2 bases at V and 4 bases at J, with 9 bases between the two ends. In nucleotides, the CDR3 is TGTGCCAGCAGTTTAAGGTCTGGGTACAATGAGCAGTTCTTC. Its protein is CASSLRSGYNEQFF.

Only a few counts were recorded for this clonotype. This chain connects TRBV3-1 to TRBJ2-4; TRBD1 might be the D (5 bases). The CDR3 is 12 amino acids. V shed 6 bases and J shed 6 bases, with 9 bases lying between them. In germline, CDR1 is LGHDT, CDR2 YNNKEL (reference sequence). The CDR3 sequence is CASSSDRNIQYF. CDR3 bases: TGTGCCAGCAGTTCAGACAGAAACATTCAGTACTTC.

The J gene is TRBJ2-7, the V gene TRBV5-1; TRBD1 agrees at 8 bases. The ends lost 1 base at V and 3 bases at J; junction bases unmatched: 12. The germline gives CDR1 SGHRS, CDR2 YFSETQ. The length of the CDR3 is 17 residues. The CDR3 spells CASSLTRTGTHVYEQYF. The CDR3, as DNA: TGCGCCAGCAGCTTGACCAGGACAGGGACCCACGTCTACGAGCAGTACTTC.

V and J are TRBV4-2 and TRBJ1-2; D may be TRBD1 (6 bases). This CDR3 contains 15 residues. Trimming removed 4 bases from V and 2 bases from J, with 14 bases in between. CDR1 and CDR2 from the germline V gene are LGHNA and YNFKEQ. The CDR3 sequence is CASSLGGGGNYGYTF. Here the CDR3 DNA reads TGTGCCAGCAGCCTCGGGGGTGGGGGCAACTATGGCTACACCTTC.

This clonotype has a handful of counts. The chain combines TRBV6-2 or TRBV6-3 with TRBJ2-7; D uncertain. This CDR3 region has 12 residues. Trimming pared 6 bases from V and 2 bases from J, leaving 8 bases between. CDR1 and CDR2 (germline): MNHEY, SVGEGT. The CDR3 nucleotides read TGTGCCAGCAGAAGACCGACCTACGAGCAGTACTTC. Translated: CASRRPTYEQYF.

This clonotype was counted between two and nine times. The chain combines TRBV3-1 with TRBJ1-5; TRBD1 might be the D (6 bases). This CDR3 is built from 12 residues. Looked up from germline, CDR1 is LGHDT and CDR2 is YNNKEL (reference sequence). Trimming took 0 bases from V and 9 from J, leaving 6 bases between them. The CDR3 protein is CASSQDRGPQHF. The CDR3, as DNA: TGTGCCAGCAGCCAAGACAGGGGGCCCCAGCATTTT.

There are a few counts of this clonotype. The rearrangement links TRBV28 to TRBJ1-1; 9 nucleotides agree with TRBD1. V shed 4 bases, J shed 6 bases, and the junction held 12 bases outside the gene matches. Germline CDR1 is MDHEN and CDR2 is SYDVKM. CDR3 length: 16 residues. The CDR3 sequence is CASSSPSDRGKPEAFF. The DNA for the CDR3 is TGTGCCAGCAGTTCCCCTTCGGACAGGGGTAAACCTGAAGCTTTCTTT. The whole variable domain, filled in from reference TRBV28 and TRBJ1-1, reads DVKVTQSSRYLVKRTGEKVFLECVQDMDHENMFWYRQDPGLGLRLIYFSYDVKMKEKGDIPEGYSVSREKKERFSLILESASTNQTSMYLCASSSPSDRGKPEAFFGQGTRLTVV.

The CDR3 sequence is CASSPLTPRETQYF. In DNA form, the CDR3 reads TGTGCCAGCTCACCACTCACCCCCCGGGAGACCCAGTACTTC. The chain couples TRBV18 to TRBJ2-5; unclear D gene. V was trimmed by 1 base and J by 5 bases, leaving 11 bases between them. Germline V CDR1 and CDR2: KGHSH, LQKENI. The CDR3 runs to 14 residues.

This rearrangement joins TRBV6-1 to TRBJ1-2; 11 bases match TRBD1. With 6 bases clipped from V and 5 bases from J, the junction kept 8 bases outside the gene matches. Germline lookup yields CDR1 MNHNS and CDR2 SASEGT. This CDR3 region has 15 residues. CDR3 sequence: CASRIAGTGGYGYTF. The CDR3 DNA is TGTGCCAGCAGGATAGCCGGGACAGGGGGTTATGGCTACACCTTC.

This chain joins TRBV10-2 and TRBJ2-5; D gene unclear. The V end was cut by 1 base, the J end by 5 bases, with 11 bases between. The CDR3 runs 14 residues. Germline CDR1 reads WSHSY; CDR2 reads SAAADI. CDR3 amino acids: CASSEWLTRETQYF. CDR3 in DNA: TGCGCCAGCAGTGAGTGGTTGACCCGGGAGACCCAGTACTTC.

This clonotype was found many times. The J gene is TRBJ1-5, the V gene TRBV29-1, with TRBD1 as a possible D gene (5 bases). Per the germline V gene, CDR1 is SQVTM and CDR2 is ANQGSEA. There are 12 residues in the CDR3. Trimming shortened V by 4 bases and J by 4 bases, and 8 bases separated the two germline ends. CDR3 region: CSVGGGNQPQHF. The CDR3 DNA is TGCAGCGTTGGGGGGGGAAATCAGCCCCAGCATTTT. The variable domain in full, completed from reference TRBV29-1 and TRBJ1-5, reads SAVISQKPSRDICQRGTSLTIQCQVDSQVTMMFWYRQQPGQSLTLIATANQGSEATYESGFVIDKFPISRPNLTFSTLTVSNMSPEDSSIYLCSVGGGNQPQHFGDGTRLSIL.

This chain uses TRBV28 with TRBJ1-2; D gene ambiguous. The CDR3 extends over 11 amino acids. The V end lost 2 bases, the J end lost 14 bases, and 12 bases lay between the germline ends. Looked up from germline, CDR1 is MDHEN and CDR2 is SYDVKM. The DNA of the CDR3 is TGTGCCAGCAGTTTAACCCCAACGCTTACCTTC. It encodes CASSLTPTLTF.

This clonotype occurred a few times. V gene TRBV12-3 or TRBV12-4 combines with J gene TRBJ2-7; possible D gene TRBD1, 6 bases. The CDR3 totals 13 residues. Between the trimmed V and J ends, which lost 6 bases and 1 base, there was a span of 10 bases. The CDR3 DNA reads TGTGCCAGCAGCTCCGGGACATCCTACGAGCAGTACTTC. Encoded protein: CASSSGTSYEQYF.

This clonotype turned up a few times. CDR3: CSASGQVAYEQYV. The DNA of the CDR3 is TGCAGTGCGTCGGGACAGGTAGCCTACGAGCAGTACGTC. The V and J genes are TRBV20-1 and TRBJ2-7, with TRBD1 identical over 8 bases. The J segment lost 2 bases and the V segment lost 6 bases, leaving 6 bases of the junction unmatched. The CDR3 covers 13 residues. CDR1 DFQATT and CDR2 SNEGSKA come from the germline V gene (reference sequence).

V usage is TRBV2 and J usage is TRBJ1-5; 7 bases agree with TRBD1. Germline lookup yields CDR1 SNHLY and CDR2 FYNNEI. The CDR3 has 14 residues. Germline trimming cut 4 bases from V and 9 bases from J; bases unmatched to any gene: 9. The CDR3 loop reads CASSASTGYRPQHF. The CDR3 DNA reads TGTGCCAGCAGTGCCTCGACAGGGTATCGGCCCCAGCATTTT. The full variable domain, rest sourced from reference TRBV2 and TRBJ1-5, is EPEVTQTPSHQVTQMGQEVILRCVPISNHLYFYWYRQILGQKVEFLVSFYNNEISEKSEIFDDQFSVERPDGSNFTLKIRSTKLEDSAMYFCASSASTGYRPQHFGDGTRLSIL.

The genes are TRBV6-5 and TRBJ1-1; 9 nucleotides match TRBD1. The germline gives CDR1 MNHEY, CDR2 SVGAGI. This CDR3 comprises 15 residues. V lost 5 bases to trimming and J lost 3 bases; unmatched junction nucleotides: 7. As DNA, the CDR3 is TGTGCCAGCAGTGCGCCGGGACAGGGATACACTGAAGCTTTCTTT. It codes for CASSAPGQGYTEAFF.

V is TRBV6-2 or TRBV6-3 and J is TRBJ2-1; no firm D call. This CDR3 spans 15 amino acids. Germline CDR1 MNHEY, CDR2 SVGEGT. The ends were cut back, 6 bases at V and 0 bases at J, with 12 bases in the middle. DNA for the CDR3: TGTGCCAGCAGGGTTGACGCGAGCTCCTACAATGAGCAGTTCTTC. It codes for CASRVDASSYNEQFF.

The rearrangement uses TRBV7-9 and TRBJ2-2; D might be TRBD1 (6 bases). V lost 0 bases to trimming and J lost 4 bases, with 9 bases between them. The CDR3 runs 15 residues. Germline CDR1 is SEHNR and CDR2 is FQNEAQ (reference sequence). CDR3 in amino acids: CASSLARTVTGELFF. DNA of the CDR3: TGTGCCAGCAGCTTAGCCCGGACAGTCACCGGGGAGCTGTTTTTT.

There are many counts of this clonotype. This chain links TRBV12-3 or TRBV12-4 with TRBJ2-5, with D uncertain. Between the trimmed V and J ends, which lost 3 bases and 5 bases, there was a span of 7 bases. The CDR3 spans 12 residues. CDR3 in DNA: TGTGCCAGCAGTTTTGTCGGCGAGACCCAGTACTTC. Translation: CASSFVGETQYF.

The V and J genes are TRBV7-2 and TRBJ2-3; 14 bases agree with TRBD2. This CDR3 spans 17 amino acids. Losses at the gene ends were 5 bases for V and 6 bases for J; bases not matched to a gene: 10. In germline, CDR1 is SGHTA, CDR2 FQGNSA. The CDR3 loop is CASSPRTSGGWGDTQYF. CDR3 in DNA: TGTGCCAGCAGCCCCCGGACTAGCGGGGGGTGGGGGGATACGCAGTATTTT.

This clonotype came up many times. CDR3 protein: CASSPGEQGAKETQYF. As DNA, the CDR3 is TGTGCCAGCAGCCCCGGGGAACAGGGGGCGAAAGAGACCCAGTACTTC. This rearrangement joins TRBV4-2 to TRBJ2-5, with 9 nucleotides matching TRBD1. V trimming: 4 bases; J trimming: 3 bases; junction bases outside the gene matches: 9. The V gene's germline CDR1 is LGHNA and CDR2 YNFKEQ. The CDR3 runs 16 residues.

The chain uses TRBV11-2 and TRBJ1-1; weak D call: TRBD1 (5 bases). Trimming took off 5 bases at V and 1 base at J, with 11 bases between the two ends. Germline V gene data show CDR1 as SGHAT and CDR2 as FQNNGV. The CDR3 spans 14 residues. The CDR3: CASSVRGTNTEAFF. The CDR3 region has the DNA TGTGCCAGCAGCGTGCGGGGGACGAACACTGAAGCTTTCTTT.

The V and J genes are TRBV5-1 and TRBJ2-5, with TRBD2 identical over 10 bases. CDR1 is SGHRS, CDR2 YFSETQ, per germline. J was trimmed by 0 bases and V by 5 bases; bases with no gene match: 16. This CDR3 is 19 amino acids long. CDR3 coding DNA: TGCGCCAGCAGACATGGGAATAGCGGGGGGACCCAGTACCAAGAGACCCAGTACTTC. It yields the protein CASRHGNSGGTQYQETQYF. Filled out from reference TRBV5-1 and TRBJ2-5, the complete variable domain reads KAGVTQTPRYLIKTRGQQVTLSCSPISGHRSVSWYQQTPGQGLQFLFEYFSETQRNKGNFPGRFSGRQFSNSRSEMNVSTLELGDSALYLCASRHGNSGGTQYQETQYFGPGTRLLVL.

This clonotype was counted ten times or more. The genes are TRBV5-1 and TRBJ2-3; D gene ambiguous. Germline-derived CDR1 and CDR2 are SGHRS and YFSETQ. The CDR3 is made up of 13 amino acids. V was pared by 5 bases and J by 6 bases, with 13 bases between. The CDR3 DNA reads TGCGCCAGCAGATTCTCACGCCCCGATACGCAGTATTTT. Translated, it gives CASRFSRPDTQYF.

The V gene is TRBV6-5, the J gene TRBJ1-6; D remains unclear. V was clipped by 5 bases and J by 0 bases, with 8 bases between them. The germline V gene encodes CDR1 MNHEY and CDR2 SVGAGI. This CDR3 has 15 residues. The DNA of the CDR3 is TGTGCCAGCAGTAGGACGATCTCCTATAATTCACCCCTCCACTTT. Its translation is CASSRTISYNSPLHF.